This is a list of T cell receptor beta chains from one sample in a study of blood T cell repertoires in COVID-19. Sequenced by immunoSEQ multiplex PCR; TCRdb stores in-frame clones only, minus some. The table includes about 140,000 clones, around 79% detected once. The sequencing sample was made of peripheral blood. These receptors were obtained from a man in his sixties with acute or convalescent COVID-19. Both conserved end residues are part of each CDR3. The D gene is left open where the match is weak. Size is omitted from some rows. Given values are once, few, many or a class for expanded clones.

cdr3_aa	cdr3_nt	clone_size	v_call	d_call	cdr3_length	j_call
CASSPSPSYEQYF	TGCGCCAGCAGCCCCAGTCCCTCCTACGAGCAGTACTTC	once	TRBV4-3	NA	13	TRBJ2-7
CASSVGLAGQETQYF	TGTGCCAGTAGTGTGGGACTAGCGGGTCAAGAGACCCAGTACTTC	NA	TRBV19	TRBD2	15	TRBJ2-5
CASSSGTDYEQYF	TGTGCCAGCAGTTCCGGGACAGACTACGAGCAGTACTTC	NA	TRBV6-2/TRBV6-3	TRBD1	13	TRBJ2-7
CASSSSRTGGYEQYF	TGTGCCAGCAGCTCCTCTAGGACAGGGGGCTACGAGCAGTACTTC	NA	TRBV11-2	TRBD1	15	TRBJ2-7
CASSLAEAQETQYF	TGTGCTAGCAGCTTAGCGGAGGCTCAAGAGACCCAGTACTTC	NA	TRBV7-7	NA	14	TRBJ2-5
CAISENTDTGELFF	TGTGCCATCAGTGAAAACACAGACACCGGGGAGCTGTTTTTT	NA	TRBV10-3	NA	14	TRBJ2-2
CASSRKTGTGNSPLHF	TGTGCCAGCAGCCGTAAAACCGGGACAGGGAATTCACCCCTCCACTTT	NA	TRBV14	TRBD1	16	TRBJ1-6
CASRQSADTQYF	TGTGCCAGCCGACAGTCGGCAGATACGCAGTATTTT	few	TRBV12-3/TRBV12-4	NA	12	TRBJ2-3
CAISVSSGRPIEQFF	TGTGCCATCAGTGTATCTAGCGGGAGGCCGATTGAGCAGTTCTTC	NA	TRBV10-3	TRBD2	15	TRBJ2-1
CASSLMGQGEGGYTF	TGTGCCAGCAGCTTGATGGGACAGGGGGAAGGCGGCTACACCTTC	NA	TRBV5-5	TRBD1	15	TRBJ1-2
CARRGTGLTEAFF	TGTGCTAGACGCGGGACAGGGCTCACTGAAGCTTTCTTT	NA	TRBV12-5	TRBD1	13	TRBJ1-1
CASSPGQLNTEAFF	TGTGCCAGCAGCCCCGGACAGTTGAACACTGAAGCTTTCTTT	few	TRBV7-2	NA	14	TRBJ1-1
CASTLPGRNIQYF	TGTGCCAGCACATTGCCAGGGCGGAACATTCAGTACTTC	NA	TRBV28	NA	13	TRBJ2-4
CASSLAATGNEQFF	TGTGCCAGCAGTTTAGCCGCGACAGGTAATGAGCAGTTCTTC	few	TRBV27	NA	14	TRBJ2-1
CASSSGSMNTEAFF	TGTGCCAGCAGCTCAGGATCCATGAACACTGAAGCTTTCTTT	once	TRBV5-4	NA	14	TRBJ1-1
CASSLRSGTQETQYF	TGTGCCAGCAGCTTAAGGAGCGGAACACAAGAGACCCAGTACTTC	NA	TRBV7-9	NA	15	TRBJ2-5
CASSYSQAGRNQPQHF	TGTGCCAGCAGTTACTCCCAGGCCGGGAGGAATCAGCCCCAGCATTTT	once	TRBV6-2/TRBV6-3	NA	16	TRBJ1-5
CSVAQGSDQPQHF	TGCAGCGTTGCTCAGGGGAGCGATCAGCCCCAGCATTTT	few	TRBV29-1	NA	13	TRBJ1-5
CASSIPGGRDNEQFF	TGTGCCAGTAGTATACCGGGCGGGAGGGACAATGAGCAGTTCTTC	few	TRBV19	TRBD2	15	TRBJ2-1
CASSWGGNTGYEQYF	TGTGCCAGCAGTTGGGGGGGGAACACGGGCTACGAGCAGTACTTC	NA	TRBV27	TRBD2	15	TRBJ2-7
CASSGPTSANEQFF	TGTGCCAGCAGCGGACCTACTAGCGCCAATGAGCAGTTCTTC	NA	TRBV11-1	TRBD2	14	TRBJ2-1
CASSTQDTEAFF	TGTGCCAGCAGCACCCAGGATACCGAAGCTTTCTTT	NA	TRBV9	NA	12	TRBJ1-1
CASSLVRNSPLHF	TGTGCCAGCAGCTTGGTTCGGAATTCACCCCTCCACTTT	NA	TRBV7-8	NA	13	TRBJ1-6
CASSTPDRGETQYF	TGTGCCAGTAGTACCCCGGACAGGGGAGAGACCCAGTACTTC	NA	TRBV19	TRBD1	14	TRBJ2-5
CADRLVGTYEQYF	TGTGCCGACCGACTAGTTGGGACCTACGAGCAGTACTTC	NA	TRBV28	NA	13	TRBJ2-7
CASSWGLAGTNEQFF	TGTGCCAGCAGCTGGGGACTAGCGGGAACCAATGAGCAGTTCTTC	NA	TRBV5-5	TRBD2	15	TRBJ2-1
CASRTEEGMGEKLFF	TGTGCCAGCAGGACAGAGGAGGGGATGGGTGAAAAACTGTTTTTT	few	TRBV28	NA	15	TRBJ1-4
CASSYGGTGPELFF	TGTGCCAGCAGTTATGGGGGGACCGGGCCGGAGCTGTTTTTT	NA	TRBV6-2/TRBV6-3	NA	14	TRBJ2-2
CASSQVLRGSTDTQYF	TGTGCCAGCAGCCAAGTCCTAAGGGGTAGCACAGATACGCAGTATTTT	NA	TRBV3-1/TRBV3-2	NA	16	TRBJ2-3
CASSLGGQRMNSPLHF	TGTGCCAGCAGCTTAGGGGGACAGAGAATGAATTCACCCCTCCACTTT	few	TRBV7-2	TRBD1	16	TRBJ1-6
CASSFPVTNTGELFF	TGCGCCAGCAGCTTTCCGGTTACGAACACCGGGGAGCTGTTTTTT	NA	TRBV5-1	NA	15	TRBJ2-2
CATSRGPGTGPPYEQYF	TGTGCCACCAGCAGAGGACCCGGGACAGGGCCACCCTACGAGCAGTACTTC	NA	TRBV15	TRBD1	17	TRBJ2-7
CASTNRNSPLHF	TGTGCCAGCACCAACAGGAATTCACCCCTCCACTTT	NA	TRBV12-3/TRBV12-4	NA	12	TRBJ1-6
CASSPGLGGANTGELFF	TGCGCCAGCAGCCCGGGACTGGGAGGCGCGAACACCGGGGAGCTGTTTTTT	NA	TRBV4-3	NA	17	TRBJ2-2
CASSLAGTFAEAFF	TGCGCCAGCAGCCTGGCCGGGACTTTCGCTGAAGCTTTCTTT	NA	TRBV5-1	NA	14	TRBJ1-1
CASSQKGTGVQPQHF	TGTGCCAGCAGCCAAAAGGGGACAGGGGTTCAGCCCCAGCATTTT	NA	TRBV3-1/TRBV3-2	TRBD1	15	TRBJ1-5
CASSSDGQGGYTF	TGTGCCAGCAGCTCAGACGGTCAGGGAGGCTACACCTTC	NA	TRBV7-2	NA	13	TRBJ1-2
CASGLAGGFDTQYF	TGTGCCAGCGGACTAGCGGGAGGGTTCGATACGCAGTATTTT	few	TRBV5-4	TRBD2	14	TRBJ2-3
CASSSSGASGEQYF	TGTGCCAGCTCCTCCTCCGGGGCTAGCGGTGAGCAGTACTTC	NA	TRBV7-2	TRBD2	14	TRBJ2-7
CAISQRQGGRQETQYF	TGTGCCATCAGTCAACGACAGGGCGGAAGGCAAGAGACCCAGTACTTC	NA	TRBV10-3	TRBD1	16	TRBJ2-5
CAWSGSGWTEAFF	TGTGCCTGGAGTGGGTCAGGATGGACTGAAGCTTTCTTT	NA	TRBV30	NA	13	TRBJ1-1
CASSYPTDRALSYNEQFF	TGTGCCAGCAGTTACCCCACCGACAGGGCCCTTTCCTACAATGAGCAGTTCTTC	NA	TRBV6-2/TRBV6-3	TRBD1	18	TRBJ2-1
CASSQYLLAGVNEQFF	TGTGCCAGCAGCCAATACCTCCTAGCGGGAGTAAATGAGCAGTTCTTC	NA	TRBV4-2	TRBD2	16	TRBJ2-1
CATGGSSYEQYF	TGTGCCACCGGGGGGAGCTCCTACGAGCAGTACTTC	few	TRBV2	TRBD2	12	TRBJ2-7
CASSIAGVTYEQYF	TGTGCCAGCAGCATTGCCGGGGTGACCTACGAGCAGTACTTC	NA	TRBV11-2	NA	14	TRBJ2-7
CALGGIKSPLHF	TGTGCTTTAGGAGGGATTAAATCACCCCTCCACTTT	NA	TRBV28	NA	12	TRBJ1-6
CASSLYRVSEKLFF	TGTGCCAGCAGCCTTTACAGGGTTAGCGAAAAACTGTTTTTT	NA	TRBV5-6	NA	14	TRBJ1-4
CASSAGQRADTQYF	TGCGCCAGCAGCGCCGGACAGCGAGCAGATACGCAGTATTTT	NA	TRBV5-1	NA	14	TRBJ2-3
CASRKTGFSSYEQYF	TGTGCCAGCAGGAAAACAGGGTTTTCATCCTACGAGCAGTACTTC	NA	TRBV28	NA	15	TRBJ2-7
CASSVRGGQGITGELFF	TGTGCCAGCAGCGTAAGGGGGGGGCAGGGAATCACCGGGGAGCTGTTTTTT	NA	TRBV9	NA	17	TRBJ2-2
CASSEGPHYEQYF	TGTGCCAGCAGCGAGGGTCCGCATTACGAGCAGTACTTC	NA	TRBV11-3	NA	13	TRBJ2-7
CASGATGYGYTF	TGTGCCAGCGGTGCGACAGGGTATGGCTACACCTTC	NA	TRBV3-1/TRBV3-2	TRBD1	12	TRBJ1-2